Below, 5 T cell receptor beta chains from the same sample are listed, as sequenced in a study of lymphopenia after photon versus proton radiotherapy. Profiled with immunoSEQ multiplex PCR; TCRdb holds only in-frame clones, not every one. The table shows roughly 67,000 clones, with just over 90% occurring only once. Specimen: peripheral blood, collected from a patient treated with photon-based radiotherapy. The receptors come from a woman in her 70s with pancreatic cancer.

The rearrangement links TRBV9 to TRBJ1-1; a weak D match, TRBD1 (6 bases). Germline V gives CDR1 SGDLS, CDR2 YYNGEE. The germline V and J ends were trimmed by 3 bases and 0 bases, with 12 bases remaining between them. The CDR3 spans 15 residues. The CDR3 protein is CASSARDTLNTEAFF. In DNA form, the CDR3 reads TGTGCCAGCAGCGCCCGGGACACCTTGAACACTGAAGCTTTCTTT. The whole variable domain, filled in from reference TRBV9 and TRBJ1-1, reads DSGVTQTPKHLITATGQRVTLRCSPRSGDLSVYWYQQSLDQGLQFLIQYYNGEERAKGNILERFSAQQFPDLHSELNLSSLELGDSALYFCASSARDTLNTEAFFGQGTRLTVV.

The rearrangement uses TRBV15 and TRBJ2-4; D uncertain. Trimming left V 0 bases short and J 8 bases short, with 14 bases between. Germline V CDR1 and CDR2: LNHNV, YYDKDF (reference sequence). This CDR3 is 15 amino acids long. CDR3: CATSRDLKVRDIQYF. The CDR3 DNA follows: TGTGCCACCAGCAGAGATTTGAAGGTACGGGACATTCAGTACTTC. Using reference TRBV15 and TRBJ2-4 for the parts outside the CDR3, the full variable domain is DAMVIQNPRYQVTQFGKPVTLSCSQTLNHNVMYWYQQKSSQAPKLLFHYYDKDFNNEADTPDNFQSRRPNTSFCFLDIRSPGLGDTAMYLCATSRDLKVRDIQYFGAGTRLSVL.

This rearrangement joins TRBV5-6 to TRBJ2-1, with no clear D. CDR1 is SGHDT, CDR2 YYEEEE, per germline. CDR3 length equals 12 residues. V lost 2 bases and J 4 bases, leaving 4 bases between the germline ends. In DNA form, the CDR3 reads TGTGCCAGCAGCTTTTGGTACAATGAGCAGTTCTTC. Amino acids: CASSFWYNEQFF.

V usage is TRBV6-5 and J usage is TRBJ2-5, with a possible D match to TRBD2 (6 bases). The germline CDR1 and CDR2 sequences are MNHEY and SVGAGI. Trimming removed 5 bases from V and 7 bases from J, with 20 bases in between. The CDR3 sequence is 15 residues long. CDR3 in amino acids: CASSNLTPGLTTQYF. In nucleotides, the CDR3 is TGTGCCAGCAGTAACCTAACTCCGGGACTCACGACCCAGTACTTC.

CDR3 residues: CASSILADSYNEQFF. DNA of the CDR3: TGTGCCAGTAGTATCCTAGCGGACTCCTACAATGAGCAGTTCTTC. The chain is built from TRBV19 and TRBJ2-1; 7 bases are a match to TRBD2. The V gene's germline CDR1 is LNHDA and CDR2 SQIVND (reference sequence). The CDR3 spans 15 residues. V was clipped by 3 bases and J by 0 bases; unmatched bases: 2. The full variable domain, with the rest looked up from reference TRBV19 and TRBJ2-1, is DGGITQSPKYLFRKEGQNVTLSCEQNLNHDAMYWYRQDPGQGLRLIYYSQIVNDFQKGDIAEGYSVSREKKESFPLTVTSAQKNPTAFYLCASSILADSYNEQFFGPGTRLTVL.